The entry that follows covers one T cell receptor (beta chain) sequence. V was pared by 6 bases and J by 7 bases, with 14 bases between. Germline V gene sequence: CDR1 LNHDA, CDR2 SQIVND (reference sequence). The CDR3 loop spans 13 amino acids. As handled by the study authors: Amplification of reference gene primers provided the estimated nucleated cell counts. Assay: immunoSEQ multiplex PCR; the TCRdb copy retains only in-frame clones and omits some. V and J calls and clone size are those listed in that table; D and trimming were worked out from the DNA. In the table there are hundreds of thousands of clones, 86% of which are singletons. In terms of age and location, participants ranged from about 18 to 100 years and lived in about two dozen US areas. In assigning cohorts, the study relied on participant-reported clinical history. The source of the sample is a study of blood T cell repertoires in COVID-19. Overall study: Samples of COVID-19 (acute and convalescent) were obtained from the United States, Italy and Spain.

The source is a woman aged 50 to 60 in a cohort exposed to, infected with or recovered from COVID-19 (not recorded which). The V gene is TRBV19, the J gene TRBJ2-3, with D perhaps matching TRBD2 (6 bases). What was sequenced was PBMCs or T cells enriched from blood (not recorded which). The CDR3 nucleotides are TGTGCCAGTAGCCCGAGTCGGGGGAATACGCAGTATTTT. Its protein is CASSPSRGNTQYF. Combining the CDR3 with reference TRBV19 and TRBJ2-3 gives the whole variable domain DGGITQSPKYLFRKEGQNVTLSCEQNLNHDAMYWYRQDPGQGLRLIYYSQIVNDFQKGDIAEGYSVSREKKESFPLTVTSAQKNPTAFYLCASSPSRGNTQYFGPGTRLTVL.